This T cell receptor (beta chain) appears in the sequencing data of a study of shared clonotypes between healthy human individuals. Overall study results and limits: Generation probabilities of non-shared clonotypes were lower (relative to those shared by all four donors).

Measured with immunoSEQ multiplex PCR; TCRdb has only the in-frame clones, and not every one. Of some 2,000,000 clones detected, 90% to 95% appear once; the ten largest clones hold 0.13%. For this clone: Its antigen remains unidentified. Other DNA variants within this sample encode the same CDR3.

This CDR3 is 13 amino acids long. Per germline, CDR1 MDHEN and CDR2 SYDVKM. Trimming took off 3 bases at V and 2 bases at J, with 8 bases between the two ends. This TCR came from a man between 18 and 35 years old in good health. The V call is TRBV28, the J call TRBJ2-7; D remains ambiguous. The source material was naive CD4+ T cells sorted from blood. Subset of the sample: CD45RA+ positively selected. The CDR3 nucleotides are TGTGCCAGCAGTTTGACTGGGCCCTACGAGCAGTACTTC. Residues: CASSLTGPYEQYF.